These 18 T cell receptor beta chains originate from one sample sequenced in a study of T-cell reconstitution after alpha-beta-depleted transplantation in children. Unique molecular identifiers were incorporated when the TCRbeta library was constructed. TCRdb recomputed calls from the PCR reads with MiXCR, one row per CDR3 protein. This table has approximately 200,000 distinct CDR3 sequences, approximately 14% appearing once. The material sequenced was PBMCs from the stem cell graft donor, taken from the stem cell graft. Source of these receptors: a human donor who donated a stem cell graft to a child with acute lymphoblastic leukemia.

The chain joins TRBV5-1 to TRBJ1-1; D unresolved. Trimming shortened V by 0 bases and J by 9 bases, and 12 bases separated the two germline ends. CDR3 size: 13 residues. Germline V lookup: CDR1 SGHRS, CDR2 YFSETQ. The CDR3 protein is CASSLEPARQAFF. The CDR3 coding sequence is TGCGCCAGCAGCTTGGAACCGGCGAGGCAAGCTTTCTTT.

The rearrangement uses TRBV12-3 or TRBV12-4 and TRBJ2-2; 10 bases align to TRBD2. CDR3 length equals 14 residues. The junction had 1 base not matched to a gene; V was cut back by 5 bases and J by 4 bases. The CDR3 loop reads CASSSGRATGELFF. CDR3 DNA sequence: TGTGCCAGCAGTAGCGGGAGGGCCACCGGGGAGCTGTTTTTT.

This clonotype was seen at least ten times. The chain uses TRBV5-1 and TRBJ2-1; D ambiguous. CDR3 size: 16 residues. Germline V gene data show CDR1 as SGHRS and CDR2 as YFSETQ. V gave up 0 bases and J gave up 0 bases, with 10 bases separating them. CDR3 DNA: TGCGCCAGCAGCTTGGATCCGGGTAGCTCCTACAATGAGCAGTTCTTC. Amino acids: CASSLDPGSSYNEQFF.

Ten or more counts support this clonotype. The genes are TRBV10-3 and TRBJ2-5, with 13 bases fitting TRBD2. Trimming removed 6 bases from V and 3 bases from J; junction bases left unmatched: 4. The germline gives CDR1 ENHRY, CDR2 SYGVKD. The CDR3 contains 15 residues. The CDR3 sequence is CAIRPGTSGKETQYF. In DNA, the CDR3 is TGTGCCATCAGACCCGGGACTAGCGGGAAAGAGACCCAGTACTTC.

This clonotype was counted many times. The rearrangement links TRBV18 to TRBJ2-7, with D possibly matching TRBD1 (5 bases). The CDR3 covers 14 residues. Germline CDR1 reads KGHSH; CDR2 reads LQKENI. V shed 2 bases and J shed 4 bases, with 12 bases lying between them. The CDR3 loop reads CASSPERQKYEQYF. In DNA, the CDR3 is TGTGCCAGCTCACCAGAGAGACAGAAATACGAGCAGTACTTC.

The table lists this clonotype with many counts. V and J are TRBV12-3 or TRBV12-4 and TRBJ2-1; D is perhaps TRBD1 or TRBD2 (5 bases each). V lost 4 bases and J 15 bases, leaving 19 bases between the germline ends. This CDR3 has 13 residues. The CDR3 protein is CASSSTGPNFRFF. The DNA of the CDR3 is TGTGCCAGCAGTTCTACGGGACCCAACTTCAGGTTCTTC.

This clonotype was detected ten times or more. The chain employs TRBV20-1 and TRBJ2-5; D is unresolved. V lost 0 bases and J 5 bases, leaving 13 bases between the germline ends. CDR1 and CDR2 from the germline V gene are DFQATT and SNEGSKA (reference sequence). CDR3 length: 14 amino acids. Written as DNA, the CDR3 is TGCAGTGCTAGAGATTGGGCAGATCAGGAGACCCAGTACTTC. Amino acids: CSARDWADQETQYF.

This clonotype was counted ten times or more. One end of the junction does not line up with germline, which may come from a read error. This chain links TRBV6-5 with TRBJ1-2; 11 nucleotides align to TRBD1. Germline assignment: CDR1 MNHEY and CDR2 SVGAGI. CDR3 length equals 13 residues. The CDR3 spells CASSYRGQGDGAF. CDR3 DNA sequence: TGTGCCAGCAGTTACCGGGGACAGGGGGACGGAGCCTTC.

In the case of this clonotype: Possible read error: a much larger clone is one base away. CDR3 sequence reads: CASSLVSRGADTQNF. In DNA form, the CDR3 reads TGTGCCAGCAGCTTGGTTTCGAGGGGGGCAGATACGCAGAATTTT. The J gene is TRBJ2-3, the V gene TRBV5-5, with D possibly being TRBD1 or TRBD2 (6 bases each). The V gene's germline CDR1 is SGHKS and CDR2 YYEKEE (reference sequence). The CDR3 sequence is 15 residues long.

In this sample, this clonotype turned up many times. The chain carries TRBV19 and TRBJ2-1; D may match TRBD1 or TRBD2 (5 bases each). Germline values: CDR1 LNHDA, CDR2 SQIVND (reference sequence). Trimming pared 0 bases from V and 10 bases from J, leaving 13 bases between. The CDR3 extends over 14 amino acids. This CDR3 reads CASSIDASRDEQFF. In nucleotides, the CDR3 is TGTGCCAGTAGTATAGACGCTAGTCGGGACGAGCAGTTCTTC.

The rearrangement uses TRBV7-7 and TRBJ2-6; D not resolved. Germline CDR1 and CDR2: SSHAT and FNYEAQ (reference sequence). V lost 5 bases, J lost 4 bases, and 12 bases lay in between. The CDR3 runs to 15 residues. CDR3 sequence (DNA): TGTGCCAGCAGCCCCGCAAGGGCAGGGGCCAACGTCCTGACTTTC. Translation: CASSPARAGANVLTF.

In its sample, this clonotype was seen many times. The V call is TRBV11-3, the J call TRBJ2-2; D is unclear. V was clipped by 3 bases and J by 7 bases, with 9 bases between them. This CDR3 region has 13 residues. The germline V gene has CDR1 SGHNT and CDR2 YENEEA. The CDR3 coding sequence is TGTGCCAGCAGCTTGACGACCGTCGGGGAGCTGTTTTTT. It codes for CASSLTTVGELFF.

This chain uses TRBV6-5 with TRBJ1-2, with no clear D. CDR1 MNHEY and CDR2 SVGAGI come from the germline V gene. Between the trimmed V and J ends, which lost 0 bases and 4 bases, there was a span of 9 bases. The CDR3 totals 14 residues. The CDR3 loop is CASSYSDLGYGYTF. The CDR3, as DNA: TGTGCCAGCAGTTACTCGGACCTGGGCTATGGCTACACCTTC.

This clonotype was counted at least ten times. The chain recombines TRBV5-5 with TRBJ1-1; D is ambiguous. CDR1 and CDR2 (germline): SGHKS, YYEKEE (reference sequence). Trimming removed 2 bases at V and 4 bases at J, with 15 bases between. The CDR3 runs to 15 residues. DNA of the CDR3: TGTGCCAGCAGCTTACTACTCCCTCCTTCCACTGAAGCTTTCTTT. This encodes CASSLLLPPSTEAFF. The full variable domain, rest sourced from reference TRBV5-5 and TRBJ1-1, is DAGVTQSPTHLIKTRGQQVTLRCSPISGHKSVSWYQQVLGQGPQFIFQYYEKEERGRGNFPDRFSARQFPNYSSELNVNALLLGDSALYLCASSLLLPPSTEAFFGQGTRLTVV.

This clonotype came up many times. The genes are TRBV28 and TRBJ1-4, with D perhaps TRBD1 (5 bases). The CDR3 is made up of 14 amino acids. CDR1 MDHEN and CDR2 SYDVKM come from the germline V gene. V was trimmed by 8 bases and J by 8 bases, leaving 18 bases between them. CDR3 sequence (DNA): TGTGCCAGCTCTTCGGGGGGGGTTACAGAAAAACTGTTTTTT. Translation: CASSSGGVTEKLFF.

This clonotype was seen many times. CDR3 nucleotide sequence: TGCGCCAGCAGCGTCCTCACAACCCACAATGAGCAGTTCTTC. Protein product: CASSVLTTHNEQFF. The chain links TRBV5-1 to TRBJ2-1; D unclear. This CDR3 comprises 14 residues. Germline V lookup: CDR1 SGHRS, CDR2 YFSETQ. V lost 4 bases, J lost 5 bases, and 13 bases lay in between.

About this clonotype: A much larger clone lies a single base off, so this may be a read error. The missing conserved phenylalanine or tryptophan at the end of this CDR3 makes a read error likely. V and J are TRBV28 and TRBJ2-5; D may be TRBD2 (6 bases). CDR3 length: 14 amino acids. Deletions cut 3 bases from V and 5 bases from J, with 13 bases between. Germline V gene lookup returns CDR1 MDHEN and CDR2 SYDVKM. The CDR3: CASSLSGSGETQYL. Here the CDR3 DNA reads TGTGCCAGCAGTTTGTCCGGGAGCGGGGAGACCCAGTACTTG.

This chain joins TRBV19 and TRBJ2-2; no reliable D call. V was trimmed by 1 base and J by 6 bases, leaving 9 bases between them. CDR1 LNHDA and CDR2 SQIVND come from the germline V gene (reference sequence). This CDR3 is 14 amino acids long. The chain's CDR3 is CASSIAKGSGELFF. The CDR3 coding sequence is TGTGCCAGTAGTATAGCCAAGGGCTCCGGGGAGCTGTTTTTT.